Listed below are T cell receptor beta chains from one sample, sequenced in a study of vaccination effects on CD4 cells after COVID-19. These TCRs are of unknown antigen specificity. The protocol was immunoSEQ multiplex PCR, while the TCRdb copy is restricted to in-frame clones and leaves out a portion. The sample yields tens of thousands of clones, under 75% seen once. The material was CD4+ T cells from PBMCs cultured with SARS-CoV-2 spike peptides, obtained before COVID-19 vaccination. The receptor source for this set is a human donor who received a COVID-19 vaccine. The CDR3 runs from the conserved cysteine through the conserved F or W. Each record gives: clone size, D gene, V gene, J gene, CDR3 protein, CDR3 DNA. A D gene is named only where the DNA matches it firmly. Expanded clones get a size class; other rows say once, few or many, or leave the size out.

clone_size: -
d_call: TRBD1
v_call: TRBV5-1
j_call: TRBJ1-1
cdr3_aa: CASSGQGRTEAFF
cdr3_nt: TGCGCCAGCAGCGGACAGGGGCGCACTGAAGCTTTCTTT

clone_size: once
d_call: TRBD1
v_call: TRBV7-7
j_call: TRBJ2-5
cdr3_aa: CASSGQGRQGTQYF
cdr3_nt: TGTGCTAGCAGCGGACAGGGCAGGCAGGGGACCCAGTACTTC

clone_size: many
d_call: TRBD2
v_call: TRBV19
j_call: TRBJ2-7
cdr3_aa: CASSSGTRTYEQYF
cdr3_nt: TGTGCCAGTAGTTCCGGGACTAGGACCTACGAGCAGTACTTC

clone_size: few
d_call: -
v_call: TRBV7-2
j_call: TRBJ1-6
cdr3_aa: CASSLGGTGRSPLHF
cdr3_nt: TGTGCCAGCAGCTTAGGGGGCACAGGGAGGTCACCCCTCCACTTT

clone_size: few
d_call: TRBD1
v_call: TRBV6-5
j_call: TRBJ1-3
cdr3_aa: CASSNGQATGNTIYF
cdr3_nt: TGTGCCAGCAGTAACGGACAGGCTACTGGAAACACCATATATTTT

clone_size: once
d_call: TRBD2
v_call: TRBV18
j_call: TRBJ2-5
cdr3_aa: CASSRNSGGNQETQYF
cdr3_nt: TGTGCCAGCTCGCGCAATAGCGGGGGGAACCAAGAGACCCAGTACTTC

clone_size: -
d_call: TRBD2
v_call: TRBV30
j_call: TRBJ2-1
cdr3_aa: CAWSRRGAWSYNEQFF
cdr3_nt: TGTGCCTGGAGTAGGCGGGGGGCCTGGTCCTACAATGAGCAGTTCTTC

clone_size: -
d_call: -
v_call: TRBV5-1
j_call: TRBJ2-2
cdr3_aa: CASSLGGATGELFF
cdr3_nt: TGCGCCAGCAGCTTGGGCGGGGCCACCGGGGAGCTGTTTTTT

clone_size: -
d_call: -
v_call: TRBV7-8
j_call: TRBJ1-6
cdr3_aa: CASPSGSNSPLHF
cdr3_nt: TGTGCCAGCCCCTCAGGGTCCAATTCACCCCTCCACTTT

clone_size: few
d_call: -
v_call: TRBV7-3
j_call: TRBJ2-1
cdr3_aa: CASSARRSSYNEQFF
cdr3_nt: TGTGCCAGCAGCGCGCGGAGGAGCTCCTACAATGAGCAGTTCTTC

clone_size: -
d_call: -
v_call: TRBV24-1
j_call: TRBJ2-7
cdr3_aa: CATSAGSEQYF
cdr3_nt: TGTGCCACCAGTGCGGGGTCCGAGCAGTACTTC

clone_size: few
d_call: -
v_call: TRBV18
j_call: TRBJ2-7
cdr3_aa: CASSPYAGQSYEQYF
cdr3_nt: TGTGCCAGCTCACCCTACGCGGGGCAGTCCTACGAGCAGTACTTC

clone_size: -
d_call: -
v_call: TRBV7-9
j_call: TRBJ1-1
cdr3_aa: CASSGTSKVEAFF
cdr3_nt: TGTGCCAGCAGCGGAACCTCAAAAGTTGAAGCTTTCTTT

clone_size: -
d_call: -
v_call: TRBV28
j_call: TRBJ1-2
cdr3_aa: CASNPIGYGYTF
cdr3_nt: TGTGCCAGCAACCCAATTGGGTATGGCTACACCTTC

clone_size: -
d_call: TRBD2
v_call: TRBV18
j_call: TRBJ2-1
cdr3_aa: CASSPPGLAGGQVNEQFF
cdr3_nt: TGTGCCAGCTCACCACCGGGACTAGCGGGGGGTCAAGTGAATGAGCAGTTCTTC

clone_size: -
d_call: TRBD1
v_call: TRBV3-1/TRBV3-2
j_call: TRBJ1-6
cdr3_aa: CASSRGFGTGDSPLHF
cdr3_nt: TGTGCCAGCAGCCGTGGATTCGGGACAGGCGATTCACCCCTCCACTTT

clone_size: -
d_call: -
v_call: TRBV12-3/TRBV12-4
j_call: TRBJ1-2
cdr3_aa: CASSSLSGEGYTF
cdr3_nt: TGTGCCAGCAGTTCCCTCTCGGGGGAGGGCTACACCTTC

clone_size: -
d_call: -
v_call: TRBV6-5
j_call: TRBJ1-1
cdr3_aa: CASSYLKRRGHTEAFF
cdr3_nt: TGTGCCAGCAGCTACCTAAAACGGAGGGGCCACACTGAAGCTTTCTTT

clone_size: -
d_call: -
v_call: TRBV18
j_call: TRBJ1-5
cdr3_aa: CASSQGTKPQHF
cdr3_nt: TGTGCCAGCTCCCAAGGGACAAAACCCCAGCATTTT

clone_size: -
d_call: -
v_call: TRBV28
j_call: TRBJ2-7
cdr3_aa: CASRPPSASDEQYF
cdr3_nt: TGTGCCAGCAGACCCCCCTCGGCTAGCGACGAGCAGTACTTC

clone_size: -
d_call: -
v_call: TRBV3-1/TRBV3-2
j_call: TRBJ2-3
cdr3_aa: CASERRGTDTQYF
cdr3_nt: TGTGCCAGCGAAAGGCGGGGCACAGATACGCAGTATTTT

clone_size: -
d_call: TRBD1
v_call: TRBV4-3
j_call: TRBJ1-3
cdr3_aa: CASSQVAPGQGGNTIYF
cdr3_nt: TGCGCCAGCAGCCAAGTCGCTCCGGGACAGGGAGGAAACACCATATATTTT

clone_size: few
d_call: -
v_call: TRBV30
j_call: TRBJ1-5
cdr3_aa: CAWSRTEDQPQHF
cdr3_nt: TGTGCCTGGAGTCGAACAGAGGATCAGCCCCAGCATTTT

clone_size: -
d_call: -
v_call: TRBV11-3
j_call: TRBJ2-2
cdr3_aa: CASSRGNTGELFF
cdr3_nt: TGTGCCAGCAGCAGGGGGAACACCGGGGAGCTGTTTTTT

clone_size: once
d_call: -
v_call: TRBV3-1/TRBV3-2
j_call: TRBJ2-3
cdr3_aa: CASSSLTRSYTDTQYF
cdr3_nt: TGTGCCAGCAGCTCCCTTACTAGATCATACACAGATACGCAGTATTTT

clone_size: -
d_call: -
v_call: TRBV19
j_call: TRBJ1-1
cdr3_aa: CASSRFARRGSTEAFF
cdr3_nt: TGTGCCAGTAGTAGATTCGCAAGGCGGGGAAGCACTGAAGCTTTCTTT

clone_size: -
d_call: -
v_call: TRBV7-9
j_call: TRBJ1-4
cdr3_aa: CASSLVGFSNEKLFF
cdr3_nt: TGTGCCAGCAGCTTAGTCGGGTTTTCTAATGAAAAACTGTTTTTT

clone_size: few
d_call: -
v_call: TRBV11-2
j_call: TRBJ1-1
cdr3_aa: CASSRGGMNTEAFF
cdr3_nt: TGTGCCAGCAGCCGGGGGGGTATGAACACTGAAGCTTTCTTT

clone_size: once
d_call: -
v_call: TRBV6-5
j_call: TRBJ1-2
cdr3_aa: CASSYSPGAGPNGYTF
cdr3_nt: TGTGCCAGCAGTTACTCACCTGGGGCAGGGCCCAATGGCTACACCTTC

clone_size: once
d_call: -
v_call: TRBV28
j_call: TRBJ2-7
cdr3_aa: CASSLYGYEQYF
cdr3_nt: TGTGCCAGCAGTTTATACGGGTACGAGCAGTACTTC

clone_size: few
d_call: -
v_call: TRBV5-1
j_call: TRBJ1-3
cdr3_aa: CASSLSGTPGRGNTIYF
cdr3_nt: TGCGCCAGCAGCCTGTCCGGGACCCCCGGGAGGGGAAACACCATATATTTT

clone_size: -
d_call: -
v_call: TRBV18
j_call: TRBJ1-2
cdr3_aa: CASSPATDSNYGYTF
cdr3_nt: TGTGCCAGCTCACCAGCGACGGACTCTAACTATGGCTACACCTTC

clone_size: -
d_call: -
v_call: TRBV29-1
j_call: TRBJ1-3
cdr3_aa: CSVEEGRGNTIYF
cdr3_nt: TGCAGCGTTGAAGAGGGGAGGGGAAACACCATATATTTT

clone_size: -
d_call: TRBD2
v_call: TRBV6-2/TRBV6-3
j_call: TRBJ2-1
cdr3_aa: CASSLSGTRDNEQFF
cdr3_nt: TGTGCCAGCAGTTTGTCCGGGACTAGGGACAATGAGCAGTTCTTC

clone_size: few
d_call: TRBD1
v_call: TRBV4-2
j_call: TRBJ2-1
cdr3_aa: CASSPGQGGQDEQFF
cdr3_nt: TGTGCCAGCAGCCCAGGACAGGGTGGTCAGGATGAGCAGTTCTTC

clone_size: -
d_call: -
v_call: TRBV18
j_call: TRBJ1-3
cdr3_aa: CASSPAGNGNTIYF
cdr3_nt: TGTGCCAGCTCACCCGCCGGGAATGGAAACACCATATATTTT

clone_size: once
d_call: -
v_call: TRBV7-8
j_call: TRBJ2-5
cdr3_aa: CASSLVRDTRYQETQYF
cdr3_nt: TGTGCCAGCAGCTTAGTGAGGGACACCCGGTACCAAGAGACCCAGTACTTC

clone_size: -
d_call: -
v_call: TRBV18
j_call: TRBJ2-3
cdr3_aa: CASSPSASTDTQYF
cdr3_nt: TGTGCCAGCTCACCATCTGCGAGCACAGATACGCAGTATTTT

clone_size: -
d_call: -
v_call: TRBV7-2
j_call: TRBJ1-4
cdr3_aa: CASSSFGEKLFF
cdr3_nt: TGTGCCAGCAGCTCCTTTGGGGAAAAACTGTTTTTT

clone_size: -
d_call: TRBD1
v_call: TRBV5-6
j_call: TRBJ2-5
cdr3_aa: CASSSPGQELSQYF
cdr3_nt: TGTGCCAGCAGCTCCCCGGGACAGGAGTTGTCCCAGTACTTC

clone_size: -
d_call: TRBD1
v_call: TRBV5-4
j_call: TRBJ2-2
cdr3_aa: CASSLLRQGITGELFF
cdr3_nt: TGTGCCAGCAGCTTGCTGAGACAGGGGATCACCGGGGAGCTGTTTTTT

clone_size: few
d_call: TRBD1
v_call: TRBV7-2
j_call: TRBJ1-2
cdr3_aa: CASSLADRGLYGYTF
cdr3_nt: TGTGCCAGCAGCTTAGCCGACAGGGGACTCTATGGCTACACCTTC

clone_size: -
d_call: TRBD2
v_call: TRBV6-1
j_call: TRBJ2-5
cdr3_aa: CASSEFTSGRFGETQYF
cdr3_nt: TGTGCCAGCAGTGAATTTACTAGCGGGAGGTTCGGGGAGACCCAGTACTTC

clone_size: once
d_call: -
v_call: TRBV28
j_call: TRBJ1-2
cdr3_aa: CASSLGRRGYTF
cdr3_nt: TGTGCCAGCAGTTTAGGGCGGAGGGGCTACACCTTC

clone_size: -
d_call: TRBD1
v_call: TRBV4-2
j_call: TRBJ1-1
cdr3_aa: CASSQGDRGNTEAFF
cdr3_nt: TGTGCCAGCAGCCAAGGGGACAGGGGAAACACTGAAGCTTTCTTT

clone_size: -
d_call: -
v_call: TRBV28
j_call: TRBJ1-2
cdr3_aa: CASSLGASNYGYTF
cdr3_nt: TGTGCCAGCAGCCTAGGGGCCAGTAACTATGGCTACACCTTC

clone_size: -
d_call: -
v_call: TRBV11-2
j_call: TRBJ1-1
cdr3_aa: CASSLRWQGNTEAFF
cdr3_nt: TGTGCCAGCAGCTTAAGATGGCAGGGCAACACTGAAGCTTTCTTT

clone_size: -
d_call: -
v_call: TRBV28
j_call: TRBJ2-6
cdr3_aa: CASSGAPSGANVLTF
cdr3_nt: TGTGCCAGCAGCGGGGCCCCCTCTGGGGCCAACGTCCTGACTTTC

clone_size: -
d_call: -
v_call: TRBV7-2
j_call: TRBJ1-1
cdr3_aa: CASSLEGAGEAFF
cdr3_nt: TGTGCCAGCAGCTTAGAAGGTGCAGGGGAAGCTTTCTTT

clone_size: -
d_call: TRBD1
v_call: TRBV6-5
j_call: TRBJ1-5
cdr3_aa: CASSLSGTDNQPQHF
cdr3_nt: TGTGCCAGCAGTCTCTCCGGGACAGACAATCAGCCCCAGCATTTT

clone_size: few
d_call: TRBD1
v_call: TRBV3-1/TRBV3-2
j_call: TRBJ2-7
cdr3_aa: CASSQAPGQGTYEQYF
cdr3_nt: TGTGCCAGCAGCCAAGCCCCGGGACAGGGGACCTACGAGCAGTACTTC

clone_size: -
d_call: TRBD1
v_call: TRBV7-2
j_call: TRBJ2-7
cdr3_aa: CASSLSTGVSYEQYF
cdr3_nt: TGTGCCAGCAGCTTGTCGACAGGGGTCTCCTACGAGCAGTACTTC

clone_size: -
d_call: TRBD1
v_call: TRBV6-6
j_call: TRBJ1-1
cdr3_aa: CASSKTPGGNTEAFF
cdr3_nt: TGTGCCAGCAGCAAAACTCCAGGGGGTAACACTGAAGCTTTCTTT